This T cell receptor (beta chain) is from a study of T cells in women clearing cervical HPV infection. HPV was found by MY09/MY11 PCR and dot-blot genotyping. The CDR3 loop spans 14 amino acids. J gave up 3 bases and V 2 bases, and 6 bases lay outside the gene matches. CDR1 DFQATT and CDR2 SNEGSKA come from the germline V gene (reference sequence). Only in-frame clones appear in the TCRdb table, and some are missing; sequencing was by immunoSEQ multiplex PCR. Recorded for this sample: about 39,000 clones. As for this clone: The CDR3 goes on 3 residues after the read ends, and that part is filled in from the germline J gene.

Sequenced sample: blood buffy coat. The TCR originated in a woman between 18 and 75 years old with a cervical HPV16 infection that either progressed to CIN3+ or cleared (not recorded which). V usage is TRBV20-1 and J usage is TRBJ2-7; 8 nucleotides agree with TRBD1. The CDR3 loop is CSARPAGGNYEQYF. The covered CDR3 bases are TGCAGTGCTAGACCGGCAGGGGGCAACTACGAG.